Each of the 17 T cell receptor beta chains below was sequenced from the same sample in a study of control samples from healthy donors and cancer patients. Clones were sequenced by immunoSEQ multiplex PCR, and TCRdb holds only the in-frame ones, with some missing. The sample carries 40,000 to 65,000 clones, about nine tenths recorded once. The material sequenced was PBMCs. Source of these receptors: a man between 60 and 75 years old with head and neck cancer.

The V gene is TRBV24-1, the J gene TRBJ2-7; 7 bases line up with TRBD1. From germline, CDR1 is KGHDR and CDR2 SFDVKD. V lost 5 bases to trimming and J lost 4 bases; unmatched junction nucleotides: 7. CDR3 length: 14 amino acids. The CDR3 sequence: CATSVQGEAYEQYF. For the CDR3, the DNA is TGTGCCACCAGTGTGCAGGGGGAAGCGTACGAGCAGTACTTC.

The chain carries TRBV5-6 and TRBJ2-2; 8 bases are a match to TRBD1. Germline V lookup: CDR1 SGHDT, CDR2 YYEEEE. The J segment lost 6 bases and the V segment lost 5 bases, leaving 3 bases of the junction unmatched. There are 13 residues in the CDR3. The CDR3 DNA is TGTGCCAGCAGACCGACAGGGGCCGGGGAGCTGTTTTTT. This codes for CASRPTGAGELFF.

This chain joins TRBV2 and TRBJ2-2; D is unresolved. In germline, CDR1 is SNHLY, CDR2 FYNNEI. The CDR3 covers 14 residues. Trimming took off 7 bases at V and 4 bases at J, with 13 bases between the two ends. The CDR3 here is CASIGQVGTGELFF. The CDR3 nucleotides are TGTGCCAGCATTGGGCAGGTCGGCACCGGGGAGCTGTTTTTT.

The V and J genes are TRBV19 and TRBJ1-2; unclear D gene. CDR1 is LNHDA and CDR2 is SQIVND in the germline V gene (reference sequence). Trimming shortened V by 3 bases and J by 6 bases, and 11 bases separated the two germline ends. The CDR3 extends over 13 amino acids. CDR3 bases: TGTGCCAGTAGTATCCCCGCCACAAATGGCTACACCTTC. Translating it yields CASSIPATNGYTF. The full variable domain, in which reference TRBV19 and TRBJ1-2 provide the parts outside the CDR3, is DGGITQSPKYLFRKEGQNVTLSCEQNLNHDAMYWYRQDPGQGLRLIYYSQIVNDFQKGDIAEGYSVSREKKESFPLTVTSAQKNPTAFYLCASSIPATNGYTFGSGTRLTVV.

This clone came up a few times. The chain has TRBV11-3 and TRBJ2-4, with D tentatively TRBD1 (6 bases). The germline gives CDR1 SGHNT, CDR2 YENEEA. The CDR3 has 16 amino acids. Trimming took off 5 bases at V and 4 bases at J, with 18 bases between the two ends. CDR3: CASSHALGTFKNIQYF. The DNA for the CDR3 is TGTGCCAGCAGCCACGCTCTGGGGACATTTAAAAACATTCAGTACTTC.

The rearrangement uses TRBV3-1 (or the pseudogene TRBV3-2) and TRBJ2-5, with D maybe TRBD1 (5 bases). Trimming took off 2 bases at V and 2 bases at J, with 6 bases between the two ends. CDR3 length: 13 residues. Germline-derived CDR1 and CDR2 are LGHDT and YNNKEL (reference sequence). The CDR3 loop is CASSQWTQETQYF. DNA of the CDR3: TGTGCCAGCAGCCAATGGACACAAGAGACCCAGTACTTC.

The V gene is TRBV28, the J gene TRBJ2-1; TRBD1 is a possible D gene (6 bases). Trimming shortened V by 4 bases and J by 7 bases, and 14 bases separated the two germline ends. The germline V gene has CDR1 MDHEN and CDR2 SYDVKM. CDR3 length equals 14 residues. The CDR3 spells CASSWRAGANEQFF. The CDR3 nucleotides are TGTGCCAGCAGTTGGAGAGCAGGGGCGAATGAGCAGTTCTTC. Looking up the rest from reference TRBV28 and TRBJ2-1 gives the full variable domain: DVKVTQSSRYLVKRTGEKVFLECVQDMDHENMFWYRQDPGLGLRLIYFSYDVKMKEKGDIPEGYSVSREKKERFSLILESASTNQTSMYLCASSWRAGANEQFFGPGTRLTVL.

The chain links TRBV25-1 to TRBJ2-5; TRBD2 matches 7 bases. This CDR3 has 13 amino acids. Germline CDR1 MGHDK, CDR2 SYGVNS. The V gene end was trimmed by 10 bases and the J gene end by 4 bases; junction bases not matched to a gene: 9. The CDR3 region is CANTASGLETQYF. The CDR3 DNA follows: TGTGCCAACACGGCTAGCGGTTTAGAGACCCAGTACTTC. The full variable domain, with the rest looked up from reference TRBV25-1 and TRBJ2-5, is EADIYQTPRYLVIGTGKKITLECSQTMGHDKMYWYQQDPGMELHLIHYSYGVNSTEKGDLSSESTVSRIRTEHFPLTLESARPSHTSQYLCANTASGLETQYFGPGTRLLVL.

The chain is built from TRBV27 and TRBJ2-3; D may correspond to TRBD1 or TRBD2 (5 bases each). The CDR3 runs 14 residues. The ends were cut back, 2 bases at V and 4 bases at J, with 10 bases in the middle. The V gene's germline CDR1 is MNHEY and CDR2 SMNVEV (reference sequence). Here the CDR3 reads CASSLGSGPDTQYF. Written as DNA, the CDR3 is TGTGCCAGCAGTTTAGGCTCGGGGCCAGATACGCAGTATTTT.

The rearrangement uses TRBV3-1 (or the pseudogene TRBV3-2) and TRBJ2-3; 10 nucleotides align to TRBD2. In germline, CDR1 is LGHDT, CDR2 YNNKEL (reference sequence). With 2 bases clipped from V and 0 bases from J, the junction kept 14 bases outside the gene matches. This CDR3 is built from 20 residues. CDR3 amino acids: CASSQWKREGILESTDTQYF. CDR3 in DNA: TGTGCCAGCAGCCAATGGAAGCGGGAGGGCATTCTCGAAAGCACAGATACGCAGTATTTT.

CDR3 sequence: CASRALTSGNTIYF. Written as DNA, the CDR3 is TGTGCCAGCAGGGCTTTAACCTCTGGAAACACCATATATTTT. This chain joins TRBV6-5 and TRBJ1-3; D is unclear. The CDR3 loop spans 14 amino acids. V was pared by 6 bases and J by 0 bases, with 9 bases between. The germline V gene encodes CDR1 MNHEY and CDR2 SVGAGI.

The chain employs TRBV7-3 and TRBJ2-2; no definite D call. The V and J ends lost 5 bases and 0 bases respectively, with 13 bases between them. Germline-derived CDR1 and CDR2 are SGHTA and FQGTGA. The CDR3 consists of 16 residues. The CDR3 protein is CASSPSGQTNTGELFF. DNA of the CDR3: TGTGCCAGCAGCCCCTCAGGCCAGACGAACACCGGGGAGCTGTTTTTT.

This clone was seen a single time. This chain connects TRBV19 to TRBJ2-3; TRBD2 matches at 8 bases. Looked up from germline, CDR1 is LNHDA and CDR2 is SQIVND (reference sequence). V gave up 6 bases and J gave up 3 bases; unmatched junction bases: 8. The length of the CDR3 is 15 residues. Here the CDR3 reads CASSLGGALTDTQYF. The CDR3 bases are TGTGCCAGTAGCCTCGGGGGGGCCCTTACAGATACGCAGTATTTT.

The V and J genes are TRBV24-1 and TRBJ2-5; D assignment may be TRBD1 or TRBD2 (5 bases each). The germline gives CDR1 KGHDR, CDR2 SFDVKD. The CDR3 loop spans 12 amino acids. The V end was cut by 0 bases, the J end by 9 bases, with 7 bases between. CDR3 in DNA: TGTGCCACCAGTGATTTGCGGGACGCCCAGTACTTC. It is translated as CATSDLRDAQYF.

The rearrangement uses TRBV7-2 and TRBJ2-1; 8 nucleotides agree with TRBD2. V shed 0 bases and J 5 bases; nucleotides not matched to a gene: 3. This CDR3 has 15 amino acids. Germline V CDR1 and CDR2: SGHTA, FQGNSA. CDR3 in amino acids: CASSLATSAHNEQFF. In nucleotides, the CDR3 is TGTGCCAGCAGCTTAGCGACTAGCGCTCACAATGAGCAGTTCTTC.

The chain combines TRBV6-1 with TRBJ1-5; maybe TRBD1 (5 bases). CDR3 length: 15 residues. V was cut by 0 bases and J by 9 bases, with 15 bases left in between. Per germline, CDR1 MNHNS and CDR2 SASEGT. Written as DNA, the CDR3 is TGTGCCAGCAGTGAAGCCTCCACAGGCCGAGGGCCCCAGCATTTT. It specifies CASSEASTGRGPQHF.

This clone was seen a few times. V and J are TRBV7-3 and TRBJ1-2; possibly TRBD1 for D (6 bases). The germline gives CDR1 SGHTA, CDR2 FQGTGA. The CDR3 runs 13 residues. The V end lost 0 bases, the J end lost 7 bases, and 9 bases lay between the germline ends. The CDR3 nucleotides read TGTGCCAGCAGCTTAACAACAGGGTTTGGCTACACCTTC. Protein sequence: CASSLTTGFGYTF.